The T cell receptor (beta chain) under discussion was sequenced for a study of blood T cell repertoires in COVID-19. On the study more broadly: Samples taken during acute and convalescent COVID-19 were collected in the United States, Italy and Spain. Sample material is recorded as cDNA or gDNA derived from T cells, B-cell-depleted T cells, or PBMCs.

Germline CDR1 reads SNHLY; CDR2 reads FYNNEI. The CDR3 has 16 residues. V was pared by 1 base and J by 3 bases, with 13 bases between. In its sample, this clone was seen once. Per the original data handling: For nucleated cells, counts were estimated from reference gene primer amplification. Here immunoSEQ multiplex PCR was the method, and the copy in TCRdb shows in-frame clones only, minus some. V and J calls and clone size are those listed in that table; D and trimming were worked out from the DNA. The sample shows about 66,000 clones, 90% to 95% of them seen only once. What was sequenced was peripheral blood. The rearrangement uses TRBV2 and TRBJ2-4; the D gene is possibly TRBD2 (5 bases). The TCR comes from a human donor in a cohort sampled during active COVID-19. CDR3 in amino acids: CASSEGRGDFKNIQYF. The CDR3 DNA sequence: TGTGCCAGCAGTGAAGGTCGGGGTGACTTCAAAAACATTCAGTACTTC.